Presented here are 16 T cell receptor beta chains from one specimen sequenced in a study of T-cell reconstitution after alpha-beta-depleted transplantation in children. Unique molecular identifiers were used to barcode this TCRbeta library. TCRdb reprocessed the PCR reads via MiXCR and lists one record per CDR3 protein. Among 190,000 or so distinct CDR3 sequences listed, roughly 6.8% were seen once. The input for sequencing was PBMCs from the stem cell graft donor, taken from the stem cell graft. The origin of the receptors is a human donor who donated a stem cell graft to a child with Wiskott-Aldrich syndrome.

This clonotype was picked up many times. The chain has TRBV5-1 and TRBJ2-2; the D call may be TRBD1 or TRBD2 (5 bases each). Germline CDR1 is SGHRS and CDR2 is YFSETQ. The CDR3 has 14 residues. The V end was cut by 5 bases, the J end by 0 bases, with 8 bases between. CDR3 protein: CASRRDANTGELFF. In DNA form, the CDR3 reads TGCGCCAGCAGAAGGGACGCGAACACCGGGGAGCTGTTTTTT.

A remark on this clonotype: A much more abundant neighbour one base away suggests this may be a read error. V gene TRBV7-8 combines with J gene TRBJ2-3; a weak D match, TRBD2 (5 bases). CDR1 is SGHVS and CDR2 is FQNEAQ in the germline V gene. This CDR3 spans 16 amino acids. CDR3 sequence reads: CTSSLAPGSGTDTQYF. The CDR3 DNA reads TGTACCAGCAGCTTAGCGCCCGGATCGGGCACAGATACGCAGTATTTT.

In this sample, this clonotype turned up many times. The gene calls are TRBV29-1 and TRBJ2-7; TRBD1 is a possible D gene (6 bases). With 2 bases removed from V and 3 bases from J, the gap between germline ends came to 20 bases. There are 16 residues in the CDR3. Germline V gene data show CDR1 as SQVTM and CDR2 as ANQGSEA. Here the CDR3 DNA reads TGCAGCGTTGAAATAAATTTTATTGGGACATACTACGAGCAGTACTTC. Its translation: CSVEINFIGTYYEQYF.

This clonotype showed up many times. The chain is built from TRBV20-1 and TRBJ2-3, with TRBD2 matching 10 bases. CDR3 length equals 17 residues. Per the germline V gene, CDR1 is DFQATT and CDR2 is SNEGSKA (reference sequence). The J segment lost 3 bases and the V segment lost 1 base, leaving 10 bases of the junction unmatched. The CDR3 DNA reads TGCAGTGCTAGAGGGCTAGCGGGAGAGGCTAGGACAGATACGCAGTATTTT. As protein: CSARGLAGEARTDTQYF.

This clonotype was counted ten times or more. The V call is TRBV21-1, the J call TRBJ1-5. TRBV21-1 is shown as a pseudogene. The CDR3 is 14 residues long. The CDR3 DNA is TGTGCCAGCAGCAAATCGGAAGGGCATCAGCCCCAGCATTTT. The encoded protein is CASSKSEGHQPQHF.

This clonotype was seen ten or more times. The V gene is TRBV5-1, the J gene TRBJ2-2; unclear D gene. The V gene's germline CDR1 is SGHRS and CDR2 YFSETQ. The V end lost 7 bases, the J end lost 5 bases, and 15 bases lay between the germline ends. This CDR3 is 14 amino acids long. CDR3 region: CASFSTQGTGELFF. CDR3 sequence (DNA): TGCGCCAGCTTCAGTACCCAAGGGACCGGGGAGCTGTTTTTT.

The chain is built from TRBV4-2 and TRBJ2-7; D uncertain. The CDR3 extends over 13 amino acids. Germline lookup yields CDR1 LGHNA and CDR2 YNFKEQ. V gave up 4 bases and J gave up 3 bases, with 10 bases separating them. The CDR3 sequence: CASSPDLLYEQYF. CDR3 nucleotides: TGTGCCAGCAGCCCGGATCTCCTCTACGAGCAGTACTTC.

This clonotype has at least ten counts. A read error may account for a junction end that differs from germline. The J gene is TRBJ2-3, the V gene TRBV11-2, with 7 bases fitting TRBD2. CDR1 and CDR2 from the germline V gene are SGHAT and FQNNGV. The CDR3 runs to 14 residues. The CDR3 region is CASSLGRASDTQYF. DNA for the CDR3: TGTGCCAGCAGTTTAGGGAGGGCCAGTGATACGCAGTATTTT.

This clonotype came up many times. The chain combines TRBV12-3 or TRBV12-4 with TRBJ2-2, with unresolved D. The CDR3 runs 14 residues. V lost 7 bases and J 1 base, leaving 10 bases between the germline ends. CDR3 residues: CASKGPGNTGELFF. Written as DNA, the CDR3 is TGTGCCAGCAAGGGTCCGGGGAACACCGGGGAGCTGTTTTTT.

The sample holds a few counts of this clonotype. In DNA form, the CDR3 reads TGTGCCTGCATTACCGGGACTAGCGGGACTCAATCCTCCTACAATGAGCAGTTCTTC. This translates into CACITGTSGTQSSYNEQFF. The chain has TRBV2 and TRBJ2-1; 13 nucleotides line up with TRBD2. CDR1 SNHLY and CDR2 FYNNEI come from the germline V gene. This CDR3 comprises 19 residues. Unmatched junction bases numbered 16, after V lost 11 bases and J lost 0 bases.

This clonotype was seen many times. The chain couples TRBV7-9 to TRBJ2-7, with 9 bases lining up with TRBD1. Losses at the gene ends were 6 bases for V and 8 bases for J; bases not matched to a gene: 11. The germline V gene encodes CDR1 SEHNR and CDR2 FQNEAQ (reference sequence). This CDR3 spans 14 amino acids. The CDR3 nucleotides read TGTGCCAGCAGTGCCCGGGACAGGGCTTGGAAGCAGTACTTC. Protein: CASSARDRAWKQYF.

This clonotype was counted at least ten times. CDR3 sequence (DNA): TGTGCCAGCAGCTTAGGAGGTCAAGATACGCAGTATTTT. Translating it yields CASSLGGQDTQYF. This chain uses TRBV7-6 with TRBJ2-3; D is ambiguous. Trimming stripped 1 base from V and 5 bases from J, with 7 bases between. The CDR3 runs 13 residues. Per the germline V gene, CDR1 is SGHVS and CDR2 is FNYEAQ.

This CDR3 reads CASSRGPSNEKLFF. CDR3 nucleotides: TGTGCCAGCAGTCGCGGGCCCTCTAATGAAAAACTGTTTTTT. This chain connects TRBV7-7 to TRBJ1-4; D ambiguous. The CDR3 has 14 amino acids. CDR1 and CDR2 (germline): SSHAT, FNYEAQ (reference sequence). Between the trimmed V and J ends, which lost 6 bases and 3 bases, there was a span of 11 bases.

In this sample, this clonotype turned up a few times. V gene TRBV11-3 combines with J gene TRBJ2-7; 12 bases map to TRBD2. Germline V gene sequence: CDR1 SGHNT, CDR2 YENEEA. The CDR3 extends over 15 amino acids. The junction had 4 bases not matched to a gene; V was cut back by 4 bases and J by 3 bases. The DNA for the CDR3 is TGTGCCAGCAGCTCAGGACTAGCGGGAATCTACGAGCAGTACTTC. Its protein product is CASSSGLAGIYEQYF.

This clonotype appeared many times. The chain combines TRBV5-6 with TRBJ2-1; TRBD1 aligns across 9 bases. The CDR3 runs to 15 residues. Per germline, CDR1 SGHDT and CDR2 YYEEEE. The trim removed 3 bases at V and 1 base at J, leaving 2 bases unmatched. CDR3 sequence: CASSSTGGSYNEQFF. In nucleotides, the CDR3 is TGTGCCAGCAGCTCGACAGGGGGGTCCTACAATGAGCAGTTCTTC.

V and J are TRBV7-9 and TRBJ2-7; the match to TRBD2 covers 7 bases. From germline, CDR1 is SEHNR and CDR2 FQNEAQ (reference sequence). The CDR3 sequence is 15 residues long. The V and J ends lost 4 bases and 5 bases, in that order; junction bases with no gene match: 11. The CDR3 nucleotides are TGTGCCAGCAGCTACCCGTGGACTAGTCTGAACGAGCAGTACTTC. Protein product: CASSYPWTSLNEQYF.